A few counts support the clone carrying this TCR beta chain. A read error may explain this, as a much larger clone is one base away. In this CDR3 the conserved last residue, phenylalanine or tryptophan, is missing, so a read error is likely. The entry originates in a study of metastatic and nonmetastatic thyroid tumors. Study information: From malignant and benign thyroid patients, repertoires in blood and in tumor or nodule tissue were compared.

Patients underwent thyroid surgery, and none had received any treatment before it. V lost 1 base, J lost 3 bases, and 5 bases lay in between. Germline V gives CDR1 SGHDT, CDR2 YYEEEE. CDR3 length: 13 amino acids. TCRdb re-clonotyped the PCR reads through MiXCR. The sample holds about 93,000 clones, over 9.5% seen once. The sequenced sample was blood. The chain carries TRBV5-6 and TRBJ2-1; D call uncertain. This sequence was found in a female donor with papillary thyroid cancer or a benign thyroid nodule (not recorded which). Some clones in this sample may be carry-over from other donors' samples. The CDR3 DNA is TGTGCCAGCAGCTTGACTCTCTACAATGAGCAGTTCCTC. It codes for CASSLTLYNEQFL.